These 21 T cell receptor beta chains came from one sample sequenced in a study of blood T cell repertoires in COVID-19. Assay: immunoSEQ multiplex PCR; the TCRdb copy retains only in-frame clones and omits some. The sample carries 250,000 to 300,000 clones, 86% recorded once. Sequenced sample: peripheral blood. These receptors all stem from a woman in her 30s with COVID-19, enrolled during active disease.

The rearrangement links TRBV4-2 to TRBJ2-1; maybe TRBD2 (7 bases). This CDR3 is built from 15 residues. V lost 0 bases and J lost 9, with 15 bases in between. Germline loops: CDR1 LGHNA, CDR2 YNFKEQ. CDR3 sequence reads: CASSQEEGGPGEQFF. CDR3 sequence (DNA): TGTGCCAGCAGCCAAGAGGAGGGGGGGCCGGGTGAGCAGTTCTTC.

Concerning this clone itself: The sample contains more than one DNA sequence encoding this CDR3. The rearrangement links TRBV18 to TRBJ2-2; tentatively, D is TRBD1 (6 bases). The germline V gene encodes CDR1 KGHSH and CDR2 LQKENI. The CDR3 has 14 residues. V lost 2 bases, J lost 4 bases, and 8 bases lay in between. In nucleotides, the CDR3 is TGTGCCAGCTCACCAGGGGGCGGCACCGGGGAGCTGTTTTTT. It encodes CASSPGGGTGELFF. Supplemented by reference TRBV18 and TRBJ2-2, the full variable domain reads NAGVMQNPRHLVRRRGQEARLRCSPMKGHSHVYWYRQLPEEGLKFMVYLQKENIIDESGMPKERFSAEFPKEGPSILRIQQVVRGDSAAYFCASSPGGGTGELFFGEGSRLTVL.

V usage is TRBV7-2 and J usage is TRBJ2-5, with D maybe TRBD2 (5 bases). The CDR3 loop spans 14 amino acids. The V gene's germline CDR1 is SGHTA and CDR2 FQGNSA. V dropped 6 bases and J dropped 5 bases, with 16 bases sitting between them. CDR3 in DNA: TGTGCCAGCAGGAGCGGTGAACTGCGGGAGACCCAGTACTTC. Amino acid sequence: CASRSGELRETQYF.

This clone has a single count. The chain uses TRBV6-5 and TRBJ1-2; weak D call: TRBD1 (6 bases). The germline CDR1 and CDR2 sequences are MNHEY and SVGAGI. The V and J ends lost 2 bases and 5 bases respectively, with 18 bases between them. The CDR3 has 16 residues. Here the CDR3 reads CASSYLHQGLRYGYTF. CDR3 bases: TGTGCCAGCAGTTACCTCCACCAGGGGTTGAGGTATGGCTACACCTTC.

Written as DNA, the CDR3 is TGTGCCAGCAGCTCTGACAGGGGAGATGGCTACACCTTC. Translating it yields CASSSDRGDGYTF. This chain connects TRBV7-9 to TRBJ1-2; 8 bases are a match to TRBD1. Per the germline V gene, CDR1 is SEHNR and CDR2 is FQNEAQ (reference sequence). The CDR3 covers 13 residues. V was clipped by 4 bases and J by 6 bases; unmatched bases: 4.

The rearrangement joins TRBV19 to TRBJ1-6; possible D gene TRBD1, 5 bases. Trimming stripped 3 bases from V and 7 bases from J, with 7 bases between. Germline values: CDR1 LNHDA, CDR2 SQIVND (reference sequence). The CDR3 extends over 13 amino acids. This CDR3 is CASSIRGNSPLHF. In DNA, the CDR3 is TGTGCCAGTAGTATCCGGGGGAATTCACCCCTCCACTTT. Full variable domain (rest looked up from reference TRBV19 and TRBJ1-6): DGGITQSPKYLFRKEGQNVTLSCEQNLNHDAMYWYRQDPGQGLRLIYYSQIVNDFQKGDIAEGYSVSREKKESFPLTVTSAQKNPTAFYLCASSIRGNSPLHFGNGTRLTVT.

The genes are TRBV4-1 and TRBJ2-7; no clear D. This CDR3 has 13 residues. V dropped 1 base and J dropped 1 base, with 5 bases sitting between them. Looked up from germline, CDR1 is MGHRA and CDR2 is YSYEKL. CDR3 coding DNA: TGCGCCAGCAGCCAAGTCACTTCCTACGAGCAGTACTTC. This sequence encodes CASSQVTSYEQYF.

This chain uses TRBV15 with TRBJ2-1; 15 bases match TRBD2. The CDR3 totals 20 residues. The junction had 13 bases not matched to a gene; V was cut back by 1 base and J by 6 bases. CDR1 and CDR2 from the germline V gene are LNHNV and YYDKDF (reference sequence). As DNA, the CDR3 is TGTGCCACCAGCAGAGTACCGGGACTAGCGGGGGGTCTCGCTGGCAATGAGCAGTTCTTC. It specifies CATSRVPGLAGGLAGNEQFF. Supplemented by reference TRBV15 and TRBJ2-1, the full variable domain reads DAMVIQNPRYQVTQFGKPVTLSCSQTLNHNVMYWYQQKSSQAPKLLFHYYDKDFNNEADTPDNFQSRRPNTSFCFLDIRSPGLGDTAMYLCATSRVPGLAGGLAGNEQFFGPGTRLTVL.

J is TRBJ2-5 and V is TRBV2, with a tentative D call TRBD2 (6 bases). V was trimmed by 6 bases and J by 9 bases, leaving 8 bases between them. CDR3 length: 10 amino acids. The germline gives CDR1 SNHLY, CDR2 FYNNEI. CDR3 bases: TGTGCCAGCAGGGTAGCGGCCCAGTACTTC. This gives the protein CASRVAAQYF.

Turning to this clone: One end of the junction does not line up with germline, which may come from a read error. This chain joins TRBV6-6 and TRBJ2-7; 14 bases align to TRBD2. In germline, CDR1 is MNHNY, CDR2 SVGAGI (reference sequence). The CDR3 has 14 residues. The CDR3 DNA reads TGTGCCAGCAGTTCCGACGGGACTAGCGGGGGCGGGGACTTC. It translates to CASSSDGTSGGGDF.

The rearrangement uses TRBV4-2 and TRBJ2-7, with 7 bases identical to TRBD2. Germline V gene sequence: CDR1 LGHNA, CDR2 YNFKEQ. This CDR3 contains 16 residues. V gave up 2 bases and J gave up 4 bases; unmatched junction bases: 11. CDR3: CASSQSGGDRSYEQYF. In DNA, the CDR3 is TGTGCCAGCAGCCAATCGGGGGGTGATAGGAGTTACGAGCAGTACTTC.

This chain uses TRBV24-1 with TRBJ1-2; D possibly corresponds to TRBD1 (6 bases). CDR1 is KGHDR, CDR2 SFDVKD, per germline. V lost 9 bases and J lost 4, with 11 bases in between. The CDR3 contains 12 residues. The CDR3 coding sequence is TGTGCCACCGGGGGGGGCCTCTATGGCTACACCTTC. This codes for CATGGGLYGYTF.

This clone showed up just once. V usage is TRBV4-1 and J usage is TRBJ1-2; no firm D call. V lost 1 base, J lost 1 base, and 13 bases lay in between. Germline CDR1 reads MGHRA; CDR2 reads YSYEKL. The CDR3 has 16 residues. The chain's CDR3 is CASSQGSARNNYGYTF. The CDR3 nucleotides read TGCGCCAGCAGCCAAGGGTCCGCCAGGAATAACTATGGCTACACCTTC.

The rearrangement links TRBV5-5 to TRBJ2-2; D perhaps matches TRBD2 (7 bases). The CDR3 sequence is 17 residues long. Trimming took 3 bases from V and 1 from J, leaving 16 bases between them. Germline V gene sequence: CDR1 SGHKS, CDR2 YYEKEE (reference sequence). DNA of the CDR3: TGTGCCAGCAGCTCTGCTCGCGGGGGCGTGAACACCGGGGAGCTGTTTTTT. Protein product: CASSSARGGVNTGELFF.

Worth noting for this clone: The same CDR3 can be traced to other DNA sequences in this sample. The chain employs TRBV18 and TRBJ2-1; 8 bases are shared with TRBD1. Germline V gene sequence: CDR1 KGHSH, CDR2 LQKENI. The trim removed 3 bases at V and 0 bases at J, leaving 1 base unmatched. The CDR3 has 15 amino acids. The CDR3 DNA reads TGTGCCAGCTCACCGGACAGGGACTCCTACAATGAGCAGTTCTTC. Translating gives CASSPDRDSYNEQFF. Full variable domain (rest looked up from reference TRBV18 and TRBJ2-1): NAGVMQNPRHLVRRRGQEARLRCSPMKGHSHVYWYRQLPEEGLKFMVYLQKENIIDESGMPKERFSAEFPKEGPSILRIQQVVRGDSAAYFCASSPDRDSYNEQFFGPGTRLTVL.

A single count supports this clone. The chain is built from TRBV6-1 and TRBJ1-2; TRBD1 might be the D (5 bases). The V gene's germline CDR1 is MNHNS and CDR2 SASEGT. The V and J ends lost 4 bases and 4 bases respectively, with 22 bases between them. This CDR3 spans 17 amino acids. The CDR3 region has the DNA TGTGCCAGCAGTGGAGATTACGAACAGGATATCAGCTATGGCTACACCTTC. Translating it yields CASSGDYEQDISYGYTF.

The chain is built from TRBV10-3 and TRBJ2-3, with 7 bases lining up with TRBD1. Germline V gives CDR1 ENHRY, CDR2 SYGVKD. V lost 10 bases to trimming and J lost 4 bases; unmatched junction nucleotides: 11. The CDR3 length is 14 residues. The CDR3 nucleotides are TGTGCCAGCGGCCGGGACAGTTCCTCAGATACGCAGTATTTT. Translation: CASGRDSSSDTQYF.

V gene TRBV13 combines with J gene TRBJ2-1; tentative D call: TRBD1 (5 bases). Germline V CDR1 and CDR2: PRHDT, FYEKMQ (reference sequence). The CDR3 loop spans 16 amino acids. The V gene lost 1 base and the J gene lost 8 bases, with 18 bases spanning the gap. The CDR3 spells CASSLEVPSGIDEQFF. DNA for the CDR3: TGTGCCAGCAGCTTAGAGGTTCCGTCAGGGATAGATGAGCAGTTCTTC.

This sequence joins TRBV30 and TRBJ1-1; unclear D gene. Germline V gives CDR1 GTSNPN, CDR2 SVGIG (reference sequence). The CDR3 has 11 amino acids. V dropped 2 bases and J dropped 5 bases, with 6 bases sitting between them. CDR3 sequence: CAWSLGTEAFF. CDR3 nucleotides: TGTGCCTGGAGTCTAGGAACTGAAGCTTTCTTT.

The chain is built from TRBV20-1 and TRBJ2-2; TRBD2 aligns across 10 bases. The germline V gene encodes CDR1 DFQATT and CDR2 SNEGSKA (reference sequence). V lost 3 bases and J lost 6; bases outside the gene matches: 10. The CDR3 loop spans 16 amino acids. CDR3 DNA: TGCAGTGCTAGTCACAGCGGGGGGGCCGATCCCGGGGAGCTGTTTTTT. Translation gives CSASHSGGADPGELFF.

The chain is built from TRBV18 and TRBJ1-5; possibly TRBD1 for D (5 bases). The CDR3 is made up of 14 amino acids. CDR1 KGHSH and CDR2 LQKENI come from the germline V gene. The V end was cut by 3 bases, the J end by 5 bases, with 11 bases between. CDR3 region: CASSPYRYDQPQHF. CDR3 bases: TGTGCCAGCTCACCCTACAGGTACGATCAGCCCCAGCATTTT.